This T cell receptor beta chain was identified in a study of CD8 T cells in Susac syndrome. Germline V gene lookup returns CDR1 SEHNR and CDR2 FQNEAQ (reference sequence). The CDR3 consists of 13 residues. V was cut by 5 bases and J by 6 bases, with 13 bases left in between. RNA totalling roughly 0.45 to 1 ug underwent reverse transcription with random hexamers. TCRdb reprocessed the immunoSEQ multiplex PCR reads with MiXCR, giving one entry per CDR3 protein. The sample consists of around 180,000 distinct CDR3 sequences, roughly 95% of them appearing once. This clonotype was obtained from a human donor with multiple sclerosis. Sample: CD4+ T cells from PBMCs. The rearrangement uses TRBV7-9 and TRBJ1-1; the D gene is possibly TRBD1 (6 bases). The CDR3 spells CASSPKDRPEAFF. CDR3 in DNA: TGTGCCAGCAGCCCGAAGGACAGACCTGAAGCTTTCTTT. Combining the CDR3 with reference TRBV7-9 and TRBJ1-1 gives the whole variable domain DTGVSQNPRHKITKRGQNVTFRCDPISEHNRLYWYRQTLGQGPEFLTYFQNEAQLEKSRLLSDRFSAERPKGSFSTLEIQRTEQGDSAMYLCASSPKDRPEAFFGQGTRLTVV.